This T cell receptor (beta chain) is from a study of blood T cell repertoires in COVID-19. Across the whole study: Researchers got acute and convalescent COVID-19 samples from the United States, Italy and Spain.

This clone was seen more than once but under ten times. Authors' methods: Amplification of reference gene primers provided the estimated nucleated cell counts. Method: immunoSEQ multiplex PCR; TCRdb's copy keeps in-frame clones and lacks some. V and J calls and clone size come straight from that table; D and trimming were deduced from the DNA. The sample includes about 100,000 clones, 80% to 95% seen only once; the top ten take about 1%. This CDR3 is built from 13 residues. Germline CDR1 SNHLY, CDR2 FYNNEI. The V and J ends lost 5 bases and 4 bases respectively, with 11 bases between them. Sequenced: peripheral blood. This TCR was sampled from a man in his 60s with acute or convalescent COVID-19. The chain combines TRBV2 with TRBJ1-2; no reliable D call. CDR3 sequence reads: CASSPGLSYGYTF. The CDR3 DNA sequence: TGTGCCAGCAGTCCCGGACTGAGCTATGGCTACACCTTC.